One sample yielded the 4 T cell receptor beta chains listed below, sequenced in a study of human T cells and chemical hapten exposure. TCRdb redid the calling of the RACE reads with MiXCR, one entry per CDR3 protein. The sample records around 39,000 distinct CDR3 sequences, 5% to 8% being singletons. Time point described: patch test 1, 2 weeks after DPC sensitization. Treatment meaning: therapeutic diphenylcyclopropenone sensitization with weekly scalp DPC. It was from unfractionated whole blood that total RNA was extracted. Material: whole blood, obtained in connection with sensitization to the hapten diphenylcyclopropenone (DPC). The receptors stem from a woman aged 25 to 45 with alopecia areata. Some clones in this sample may be carry-over from other donors' samples.

This clonotype was counted many times. This rearrangement joins TRBV20-1 to TRBJ2-7; 8 nucleotides align to TRBD2. V lost 6 bases and J lost 2; bases outside the gene matches: 12. The CDR3 totals 15 residues. Germline CDR1 and CDR2: DFQATT and SNEGSKA (reference sequence). The CDR3 DNA reads TGCAGTGCGACGCCCCCGGGACTAGGACCCTACGAGCAGTACTTC. Residues: CSATPPGLGPYEQYF.

The CDR3 DNA reads TGTGCCAGCAGTGTTCTGGATCTGAACACTGAAGCTTTCTTT. Translation: CASSVLDLNTEAFF. The chain carries TRBV2 and TRBJ1-1; D not certain. Per the germline V gene, CDR1 is SNHLY and CDR2 is FYNNEI. This CDR3 spans 14 amino acids. Trimming took off 4 bases at V and 0 bases at J, with 9 bases between the two ends.

This clonotype was counted ten times or more. The rearrangement links TRBV4-1 to TRBJ2-3, with 10 positions matching TRBD1. This CDR3 contains 15 residues. V dropped 4 bases and J dropped 4; count of bases not matched to a gene: 5. Germline-derived CDR1 and CDR2 are MGHRA and YSYEKL. The CDR3 reads CASSPADRGADTQYF. The CDR3 nucleotides are TGCGCCAGCAGCCCAGCGGACAGGGGGGCAGATACGCAGTATTTT.

In its sample, this clonotype was seen many times. The chain has TRBV6-2 or TRBV6-3 and TRBJ1-1; 9 nucleotides agree with TRBD1. Germline values: CDR1 MNHEY, CDR2 SVGEGT. The CDR3 spans 15 residues. The V gene end was trimmed by 6 bases and the J gene end by 1 base; junction bases not matched to a gene: 6. The CDR3 nucleotides read TGTGCCAGCAGACCCGGGACAGGGACGAACACTGAAGCTTTCTTT. Its protein product is CASRPGTGTNTEAFF.